The present entry profiles one TCR beta chain with its context. Its antigen is not identified. This entry is derived from a study of beta chain features in type 1 diabetes. Study background: All samples combined gave 107,917,701 sorted cells for examination. The study's findings and limits: Insertions at VDJ junctions were less frequent in type 1 diabetes patients. These patients also deleted more nucleotides at the same junctions.

Expressed TCRB transcripts were sequenced because the entire RNA isolate underwent reverse transcription. Sequencing used immunoSEQ multiplex PCR; TCRdb keeps in-frame clones, though not all of them. The sample consists of 850,000 to 900,000 clones, about a sixth of them appearing once. Sequenced input: naive CD4+ T cells from blood. The receptor comes from a woman aged 18-29 years in good health.

The CDR3 DNA is TGTGCCAGCAGCCGAGGGGTGGGTTACACTGAAGCTTTCTTT. This encodes CASSRGVGYTEAFF. The chain uses TRBV7-8 and TRBJ1-1, with D possibly matching TRBD1 (5 bases). This CDR3 spans 14 amino acids. Germline-derived CDR1 and CDR2 are SGHVS and FQNEAQ. V gave up 5 bases and J gave up 3 bases, with 13 bases separating them. The full variable domain, completed using reference TRBV7-8 and TRBJ1-1, is GAGVSQSPRYKVAKRGQDVALRCDPISGHVSLFWYQQALGQGPEFLTYFQNEAQLDKSGLPSDRFFAERPEGSVSTLKIQRTQQEDSAVYLCASSRGVGYTEAFFGQGTRLTVV.